The clone carrying this T cell receptor (beta chain) was seen ten or more times. Its target is unknown. The researchers produced TCR beta cDNA from 500 ng total RNA with a constant-region primer. What produced the TCR beta libraries was three nested multiplex PCR rounds using slightly modified ARM-PCR. Use of TRBV1-TRBV30 forward primers with a C-beta reverse primer characterized the first two PCR rounds, which lasted nine to eleven cycles each. In TCRdb, the multiplex PCR reads were re-called with MiXCR into one record per CDR3 protein. Of some 130,000 distinct CDR3 sequences listed, 55% to 70% are singletons. These data belong to a study of tumor-infiltrating lymphocytes in primary liver carcinoma. Study overall: Men and women, 30 to 69 years of age, made up the patients. Notes on the study in general: Against blood, tumors held a significantly higher top-250-clone fraction (p = 0.039). Tumor-adjacent and tumor-blood pairs shared a smaller degree of overlap than tumor region pairs.

Both RNA and DNA were isolated together from around 20-30 mg of bulk tissue that had not been sorted. With 5 bases removed from V and 0 bases from J, the gap between germline ends came to 15 bases. This CDR3 contains 16 residues. The chain joins TRBV12-3 or TRBV12-4 to TRBJ2-3, with D unresolved. The sample taken for sequencing was tumor-adjacent normal liver tissue. The origin of this receptor is a woman aged 60 to 75 with primary liver carcinoma and hepatitis B virus infection. In DNA, the CDR3 is TGTGCCAGCAGTATCGTGGGAACACCTAGCACAGATACGCAGTATTTT. Its protein is CASSIVGTPSTDTQYF.